The 27 T cell receptor beta chains reported below all come from one sample, sequenced in a study of blood T cell repertoires in COVID-19. The assay was immunoSEQ multiplex PCR, and TCRdb's table has in-frame clones only and misses some. The table includes about 340,000 clones, 86% detected once. The sequencing sample was made of peripheral blood. These receptors came from a woman aged 55-75 years with COVID-19, enrolled during active disease.

V and J are TRBV28 and TRBJ2-1; TRBD2 aligns across 7 bases. The V and J ends lost 6 bases and 5 bases, in that order; junction bases with no gene match: 4. The CDR3 spans 13 residues. The V gene's germline CDR1 is MDHEN and CDR2 SYDVKM. As DNA, the CDR3 is TGTGCCAGCAGATCGGGGACTAACAATGAGCAGTTCTTC. This gives the protein CASRSGTNNEQFF.

The CDR3 DNA follows: TGTGCCAGCAGCTTAGCCCTGGGACAGGGAAATTCACCCCTCCACTTT. Amino acids: CASSLALGQGNSPLHF. The gene calls are TRBV13 and TRBJ1-6; TRBD1 matches 9 bases. Germline values: CDR1 PRHDT, CDR2 FYEKMQ (reference sequence). This CDR3 spans 16 amino acids. The trim removed 1 base at V and 7 bases at J, leaving 5 bases unmatched.

The gene calls are TRBV27 and TRBJ2-1; D is unresolved. Trimming cost V 3 bases and J 10 bases, with 16 bases left between them. CDR1 and CDR2 (germline): MNHEY, SMNVEV (reference sequence). This CDR3 is 14 amino acids long. The chain's CDR3 is CASSFLVGRMEQFF. In DNA form, the CDR3 reads TGTGCCAGCAGTTTCCTGGTAGGCAGGATGGAGCAGTTCTTC.

The genes are TRBV15 and TRBJ2-1; D unclear. There are 14 residues in the CDR3. V lost 0 bases and J lost 3, with 6 bases in between. The germline gives CDR1 LNHNV, CDR2 YYDKDF (reference sequence). CDR3 residues: CATSRENGYNEQFF. CDR3 nucleotide sequence: TGTGCCACCAGCAGAGAGAACGGCTACAATGAGCAGTTCTTC.

This sequence joins TRBV19 and TRBJ1-5; 8 bases agree with TRBD1. The germline V gene encodes CDR1 LNHDA and CDR2 SQIVND (reference sequence). The CDR3 has 15 amino acids. Trimming cost V 6 bases and J 1 base; bases outside gene matches: 5. CDR3 nucleotides: TGTGCCAGTAGCCGGACAGGGCCGAGCAATCAGCCCCAGCATTTT. It translates to CASSRTGPSNQPQHF.

The chain is built from TRBV5-1 and TRBJ1-4; the D gene is possibly TRBD1 (5 bases). The CDR3 covers 14 residues. Trimming pared 7 bases from V and 5 bases from J, leaving 15 bases between. Germline V gene sequence: CDR1 SGHRS, CDR2 YFSETQ. CDR3 in amino acids: CASSTGGGNEKLFF. In DNA form, the CDR3 reads TGCGCCAGCTCCACCGGGGGGGGGAATGAAAAACTGTTTTTT.

This clone has only a few counts. The rearrangement links TRBV18 to TRBJ1-3; D is ambiguous. CDR1 KGHSH and CDR2 LQKENI come from the germline V gene. The length of the CDR3 is 16 residues. V lost 1 base, J lost 0 bases, and 10 bases lay in between. The CDR3 nucleotides read TGTGCCAGCTCACCACGGACTGCGGGCTCTGGAAACACCATATATTTT. Translated: CASSPRTAGSGNTIYF.

This chain links TRBV12-5 with TRBJ1-1, with D perhaps matching TRBD1 (5 bases). CDR1 and CDR2 (germline): LGHNT, FRNRAP. V was trimmed by 6 bases and J by 11 bases, leaving 19 bases between them. The CDR3 contains 13 residues. CDR3 protein: CASGTFRDSHAFF. CDR3 coding DNA: TGTGCTAGTGGCACCTTCCGGGACTCCCATGCTTTCTTT.

The chain is built from TRBV10-3 and TRBJ2-3; 10 bases align to TRBD2. J lost 7 bases, V lost 10 bases, and 8 bases had no gene match. This CDR3 region has 13 residues. Germline CDR1 and CDR2: ENHRY and SYGVKD. CDR3 bases: TGTGCCACCTCCGCTAGCGGGGGAAATACGCAGTATTTT. Translated: CATSASGGNTQYF.

The rearrangement joins TRBV18 to TRBJ1-2; D gene unclear. Germline lookup yields CDR1 KGHSH and CDR2 LQKENI. This CDR3 region has 11 residues. Trimming cost V 3 bases and J 10 bases, with 9 bases left between them. In DNA, the CDR3 is TGTGCCAGCTCACCCGAGAGGGACTACACCTTC. This gives the protein CASSPERDYTF.

This chain connects TRBV10-3 to TRBJ1-2; a possible D gene is TRBD1 (5 bases). There are 15 residues in the CDR3. With 2 bases removed from V and 4 bases from J, the gap between germline ends came to 14 bases. Germline lookup yields CDR1 ENHRY and CDR2 SYGVKD. The CDR3 sequence: CAISEEGDWVYGYTF. The CDR3 DNA sequence: TGTGCCATCAGTGAGGAAGGGGATTGGGTCTATGGCTACACCTTC.

This clone has more than one count but fewer than ten. The junction differs from germline at one of its ends, possibly a read error. The V and J genes are TRBV5-1 and TRBJ1-3; no definite D call. The length of the CDR3 is 17 residues. Germline V CDR1 and CDR2: SGHRS, YFSETQ. The CDR3 is CASRLGGSRFSGNTIYF. The CDR3 DNA reads as TGCGCCAGCAGATTGGGAGGTTCTCGATTCTCTGGAAACACCATATATTTT.

The chain recombines TRBV7-2 with TRBJ2-4, with D possibly being TRBD1 (5 bases). Trimming stripped 3 bases from V and 0 bases from J, with 15 bases between. This CDR3 contains 17 residues. The germline CDR1 and CDR2 sequences are SGHTA and FQGNSA. The CDR3 coding sequence is TGTGCCAGCAGCTTGAGCCCTTGGACAAGAGCCAAAAACATTCAGTACTTC. Residues: CASSLSPWTRAKNIQYF.

This chain joins TRBV30 and TRBJ1-2; 7 positions match TRBD1. With 3 bases clipped from V and 5 bases from J, the junction kept 9 bases outside the gene matches. The CDR3 totals 14 residues. Looked up from germline, CDR1 is GTSNPN and CDR2 is SVGIG (reference sequence). CDR3 bases: TGTGCCTGGAGGAGCCTGGGACAGCTGTATGGCTACACCTTC. As protein: CAWRSLGQLYGYTF.

This rearrangement joins TRBV4-1 to TRBJ2-7, with TRBD1 matching 9 bases. The CDR3 length is 14 residues. Per germline, CDR1 MGHRA and CDR2 YSYEKL. V shed 4 bases, J shed 7 bases, and the junction held 8 bases outside the gene matches. In nucleotides, the CDR3 is TGCGCCAGCAGCCTCTACCGGACAGGGGAGGAGCAGTACTTC. Encoded protein: CASSLYRTGEEQYF.

The V and J genes are TRBV29-1 and TRBJ1-2, with D possibly being TRBD1 (5 bases). Germline assignment: CDR1 SQVTM and CDR2 ANQGSEA. This CDR3 contains 13 residues. V was clipped by 7 bases and J by 4 bases, with 16 bases between them. The CDR3 DNA follows: TGCAGCGCCCGAAGCGCGGGGGTCTATGGCTACACCTTC. The encoded protein is CSARSAGVYGYTF. Full variable domain (missing parts from reference TRBV29-1 and TRBJ1-2): SAVISQKPSRDICQRGTSLTIQCQVDSQVTMMFWYRQQPGQSLTLIATANQGSEATYESGFVIDKFPISRPNLTFSTLTVSNMSPEDSSIYLCSARSAGVYGYTFGSGTRLTVV.

The V and J genes are TRBV7-9 and TRBJ1-1, with 8 bases matching TRBD1. Germline values: CDR1 SEHNR, CDR2 FQNEAQ (reference sequence). The CDR3 has 11 residues. The V gene end was trimmed by 5 bases and the J gene end by 11 bases; junction bases not matched to a gene: 4. CDR3 in amino acids: CASSADRVAFF. In DNA form, the CDR3 reads TGTGCCAGCAGCGCGGACAGGGTTGCTTTCTTT.

The V gene is TRBV3-1 (or the pseudogene TRBV3-2), the J gene TRBJ2-1; possibly TRBD2 for D (6 bases). Germline V gene data show CDR1 as LGHDT and CDR2 as YNNKEL (reference sequence). The V gene lost 5 bases and the J gene lost 11 bases, with 13 bases spanning the gap. The CDR3 spans 12 residues. CDR3 in amino acids: CASSTGDWKQFF. As DNA, the CDR3 is TGTGCCAGCAGCACGGGGGACTGGAAGCAGTTCTTC.

The gene calls are TRBV20-1 and TRBJ2-1, with 7 nucleotides matching TRBD1. Germline assignment: CDR1 DFQATT and CDR2 SNEGSKA (reference sequence). This CDR3 has 10 residues. The ends lost 7 bases at V and 6 bases at J; junction bases unmatched: 0. The CDR3 sequence is CSGQGNEQFF. The CDR3 DNA reads TGCAGTGGACAGGGCAATGAGCAGTTCTTC.

The genes are TRBV6-5 and TRBJ2-3; no clear D. There are 14 residues in the CDR3. CDR1 is MNHEY and CDR2 is SVGAGI in the germline V gene. Trimming pared 6 bases from V and 5 bases from J, leaving 15 bases between. CDR3 loop: CASSPRPGGDTQYF. CDR3 sequence (DNA): TGTGCCAGCAGCCCCCGTCCAGGTGGAGATACGCAGTATTTT.

The chain recombines TRBV7-8 with TRBJ2-1; 13 positions match TRBD2. CDR1 is SGHVS, CDR2 FQNEAQ, per germline. Unmatched junction bases numbered 9, after V lost 1 base and J lost 9 bases. The CDR3 loop spans 17 amino acids. CDR3 sequence (DNA): TGTGCCAGCAGCTTAGGAGTTGGGACTAGCGGGGAGGGTGAGCAGTTCTTC. Amino acids: CASSLGVGTSGEGEQFF.

The count of this clone is one. At one end, the junction sequence differs from germline, possibly due to a read error. The chain carries TRBV5-1 and TRBJ1-5; 9 bases fit TRBD1. The CDR3 has 14 amino acids. CDR1 is SGHRS and CDR2 is YFSETQ in the germline V gene. The CDR3 DNA follows: TGCGCCAGCAGCTTGACAGGGGGCAAGCAGCCCCAGCATTTT. Its translation is CASSLTGGKQPQHF.

This clone was picked up one time. The chain links TRBV2 to TRBJ2-7; 7 nucleotides align to TRBD1. The junction had 13 bases not matched to a gene; V was cut back by 8 bases and J by 6 bases. CDR3 size: 14 residues. Germline lookup yields CDR1 SNHLY and CDR2 FYNNEI. CDR3 loop: CASLLQGRSGEQYF. The CDR3 nucleotides read TGTGCCAGCTTGCTACAGGGGAGAAGCGGCGAGCAGTACTTC.

V is TRBV9 and J is TRBJ1-2; D gene ambiguous. Germline V gene data show CDR1 as SGDLS and CDR2 as YYNGEE. The length of the CDR3 is 13 residues. V lost 0 bases, J lost 2 bases, and 5 bases lay in between. CDR3 nucleotide sequence: TGTGCCAGCAGCGTAGACGGGAACTATGGCTACACCTTC. Translation: CASSVDGNYGYTF.

The V call is TRBV9, the J call TRBJ2-2; 13 bases fit TRBD2. This CDR3 comprises 16 residues. J gave up 6 bases and V 3 bases, and 5 bases lay outside the gene matches. Per germline, CDR1 SGDLS and CDR2 YYNGEE. DNA of the CDR3: TGTGCCAGCAGCGCCGGGACTAGCGGGGAACCCGGGGAGCTGTTTTTT. Its protein product is CASSAGTSGEPGELFF.

Written as DNA, the CDR3 is TGTGCCAGCAGCCCAGGGGACCCACTTCACCCGTATTTT. Translating gives CASSPGDPLHPYF. This chain joins TRBV3-1 (or the pseudogene TRBV3-2) and TRBJ2-3; possibly TRBD1 for D (6 bases). The CDR3 covers 13 residues. V was shortened by 4 bases and J by 14 bases, with 19 bases between the two germline ends. From germline, CDR1 is LGHDT and CDR2 YNNKEL (reference sequence).

The sample holds one count of this clone. V gene TRBV13 combines with J gene TRBJ2-1; TRBD2 matches at 9 bases. This CDR3 contains 17 residues. Trimming removed 2 bases from V and 9 bases from J; junction bases left unmatched: 14. Germline CDR1 and CDR2: PRHDT and FYEKMQ (reference sequence). The CDR3 DNA sequence: TGTGCCAGCAGCTTACGAGGTAGCGGGGGTCTATGGGCTGAGCAGTTCTTC. Amino acid sequence: CASSLRGSGGLWAEQFF.